This T cell receptor (beta chain) is drawn from a study of beta chain features in type 1 diabetes. General observations from the study: Amplification by PCR could prefer shorter templates, with the same effect in patients and controls. Moderate but significant shortening of TCRB CDR3s was recorded in all four CD4+ subsets from Type 1 diabetes patients.

Regarding this clone: Its antigen is still unknown.

Investigators reverse transcribed all isolated RNA, so they sequenced expressed TCRB transcripts. Profiling relied on immunoSEQ multiplex PCR, and the TCRdb table lists in-frame clones only, not all of them. In the table there are more than 100,000 clones, 25% to 35% of which are singletons. Using CD45RO/CCR7/CD25/CD127/CD95/CD27, CD4+ naive, central memory, regulatory and stem cell-like memory cells were sorted. Specimen: central memory CD4+ T cells from blood. This clonotype was obtained from a woman between 18 and 29 years old with type 1 diabetes.

CDR3 residues: CASSIGGGRNSNQPQHF. The CDR3 nucleotides are TGTGCCAGTAGTATAGGGGGGGGGCGGAATAGCAATCAGCCCCAGCATTTT. V usage is TRBV19 and J usage is TRBJ1-5; D might be TRBD1 (6 bases). The V and J ends lost 1 base and 0 bases respectively, with 13 bases between them. This CDR3 has 17 amino acids. CDR1 is LNHDA and CDR2 is SQIVND in the germline V gene (reference sequence).